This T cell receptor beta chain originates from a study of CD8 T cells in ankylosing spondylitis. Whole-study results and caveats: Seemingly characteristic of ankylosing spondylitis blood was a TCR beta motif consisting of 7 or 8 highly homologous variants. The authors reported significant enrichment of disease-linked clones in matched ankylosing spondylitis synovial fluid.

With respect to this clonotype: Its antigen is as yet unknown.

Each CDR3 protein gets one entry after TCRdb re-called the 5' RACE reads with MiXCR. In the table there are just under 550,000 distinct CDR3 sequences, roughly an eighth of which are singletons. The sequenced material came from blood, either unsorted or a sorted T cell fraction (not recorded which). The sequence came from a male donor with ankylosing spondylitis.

CDR3 DNA sequence: TGTGCCAGCAGTCGAGGGGCCGCTAATTCACCCCTCCACTTT. Its translation is CASSRGAANSPLHF. This chain connects TRBV27 to TRBJ1-6, with D tentatively TRBD1 (5 bases). The CDR3 consists of 14 residues. CDR1 MNHEY and CDR2 SMNVEV come from the germline V gene (reference sequence). With 5 bases removed from V and 6 bases from J, the gap between germline ends came to 11 bases.